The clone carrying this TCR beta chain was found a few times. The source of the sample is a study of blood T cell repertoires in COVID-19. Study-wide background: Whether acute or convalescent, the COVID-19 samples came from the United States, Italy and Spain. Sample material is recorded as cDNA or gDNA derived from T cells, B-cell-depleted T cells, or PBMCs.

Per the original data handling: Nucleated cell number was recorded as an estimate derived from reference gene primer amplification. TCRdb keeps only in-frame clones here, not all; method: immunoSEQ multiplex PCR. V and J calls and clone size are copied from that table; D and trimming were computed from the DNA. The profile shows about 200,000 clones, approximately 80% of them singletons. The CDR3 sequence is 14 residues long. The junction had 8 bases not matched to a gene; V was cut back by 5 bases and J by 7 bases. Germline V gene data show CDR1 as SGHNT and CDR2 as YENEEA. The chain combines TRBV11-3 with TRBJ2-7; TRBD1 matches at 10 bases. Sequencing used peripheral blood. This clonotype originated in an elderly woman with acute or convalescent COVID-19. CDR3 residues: CASSPRTGGGEQYF. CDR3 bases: TGTGCCAGCAGCCCGAGGACAGGGGGTGGAGAGCAGTACTTC.